The sequence of this T cell receptor beta chain was determined in a study of identical twins. This clonotype was picked up a small number of times. V trimming: 8 bases; J trimming: 4 bases; junction bases outside the gene matches: 5. This CDR3 has 14 residues. Germline CDR1 is MNHEY and CDR2 is SMNVEV (reference sequence). TCRdb analysed the 5' RACE reads with MiXCR anew, one entry per CDR3 protein. The sample holds about 520,000 distinct CDR3 sequences, roughly 21% seen once. These data were also reused for a study on T cells expressing NK-cell markers. That report notes: It was from sorted CD3+CD56+NKG2C+, CD3+CD56+NKG2C- and CD3+CD56-NKG2C+ T cells that TCR beta repertoires came. In a group of 5 to 7 donors, dominant NKG2C+ clonotypes represented 1.0-7.0% of CD8+ T cells. HCMV specificity was not established for the expanded NKG2C+ T cell clones.

The sequencing input was CD4+ T cells sorted from blood. The rearrangement joins TRBV27 to TRBJ1-1; 12 bases line up with TRBD1. The sequence was collected from a woman between 18 and 29 years old in good health. This CDR3 is CASGGQGATTEAFF. Here the CDR3 DNA reads TGTGCCAGCGGGGGACAGGGGGCGACCACTGAAGCTTTCTTT.